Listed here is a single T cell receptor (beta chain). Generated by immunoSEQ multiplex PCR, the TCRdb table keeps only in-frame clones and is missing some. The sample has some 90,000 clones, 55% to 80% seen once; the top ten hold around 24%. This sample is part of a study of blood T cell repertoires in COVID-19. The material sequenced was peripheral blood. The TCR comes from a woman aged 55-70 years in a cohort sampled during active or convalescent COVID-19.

The CDR3 loop reads CASSLSMGRYGYTF. In DNA form, the CDR3 reads TGTGCCAGCAGCTTATCTATGGGCCGCTATGGCTACACCTTC. This sequence joins TRBV7-2 and TRBJ1-2; D call uncertain. The germline V and J ends were trimmed by 2 bases and 4 bases, with 11 bases remaining between them. This CDR3 is 14 amino acids long. Germline V CDR1 and CDR2: SGHTA, FQGNSA.